The entry below describes one T cell receptor (beta chain). Individuals aged roughly 18 to 95 years were recruited from 24 US areas. Germline V gene sequence: CDR1 LGHDT, CDR2 YNNKEL (reference sequence). The CDR3 is 15 amino acids. Trimming at V came to 7 bases and at J to 0 bases, leaving 7 bases not matched to a gene. This entry is derived from a study of blood T cell repertoires in COVID-19. Repertoires were generated with immunoSEQ multiplex PCR, while TCRdb's copy carries only in-frame clones and drops some. The sample comprises about 320,000 clones, about nine tenths of which are singletons, and about 9.4% rests with the top ten.

Sequences were obtained from PBMCs or T cells enriched from blood (not recorded which). The source is a woman younger than 35 who had recovered from COVID-19. This rearrangement joins TRBV3-1 (or the pseudogene TRBV3-2) to TRBJ1-1; 8 positions agree with TRBD1. CDR3: CASTPGGVMNTEAFF. The CDR3 bases are TGTGCCAGCACTCCAGGGGGCGTTATGAACACTGAAGCTTTCTTT.